This entry features one T cell receptor (beta chain) sequence. The table came from immunoSEQ multiplex PCR; TCRdb's copy has only in-frame clones and leaves some out. The sample shows 1,500,000 or so clones, over 95% of them seen only once. These data are taken from a study of shared clonotypes between healthy human individuals. About the research overall: Contributing individuals were a couple of females and three males aged 18 to 49. Three CD4 naive, three CD4 memory, two CD8 naive and one CD8 memory plate were used per donor.

There were no recent acute infections or vaccinations among the donors, who were healthy HIV-negative adults. The investigators split CD4+ cells into a CD45RA+ naive subset and a CD45RA-negative memory subset. V trimming: 2 bases; J trimming: 2 bases; junction bases outside the gene matches: 7. Germline values: CDR1 SGHNT, CDR2 YENEEA. This CDR3 is 16 amino acids long. The source material was naive CD4+ T cells sorted from blood. Subset reported: CD45RA+ positively selected. The clonotype comes from a man in his thirties or forties in good health. The chain recombines TRBV11-3 with TRBJ2-3, with 7 bases matching TRBD2. The CDR3 region has the DNA TGTGCCAGCAGCTTAAACATAGCGGGCGCCACAGATACGCAGTATTTT. Translation: CASSLNIAGATDTQYF.